Listed below are T cell receptor beta chains from one sample, sequenced in a study of human thymus T cells. This table comes from immunoSEQ multiplex PCR, and its TCRdb copy is limited to in-frame clones, with some not included. The profile shows 65,000 to 90,000 clones, roughly 94% of them singletons. Sequencing input: thymus tissue. These receptor sequences come from a girl less than two years old with a congenital heart defect but otherwise immunologically healthy. Each CDR3 is given with its conserved first and last residue. Clone size is shown for a subset of rows, as once, few, many or a class of expanded clone.

size: .
J: TRBJ2-5
V: TRBV25-1
CDR3: CASSELGRETQYF

size: .
J: TRBJ2-2
V: TRBV10-3
CDR3: CAISESAKGPPGGELFF

size: .
J: TRBJ2-3
V: TRBV28
CDR3: CASSFGDRRTDTQYF

size: .
J: TRBJ2-7
V: TRBV4-1
CDR3: CASSQDKASGIYEQYF

size: once
J: TRBJ1-2
V: TRBV2
CDR3: CASSEELWGGNGYTF

size: few
J: TRBJ2-7
V: TRBV30
CDR3: CAWAPKGQGAAGQYF

size: .
J: TRBJ2-4
V: TRBV27
CDR3: CASSRKGRDRDIQYF

size: .
J: TRBJ2-3
V: TRBV29-1
CDR3: CSVARFSGTDTQYF

size: .
J: TRBJ2-7
V: TRBV20-1
CDR3: CSASPVSEQYF

size: .
J: TRBJ2-3
V: TRBV15
CDR3: CATSRSSRTVSTDTQYF

size: .
J: TRBJ2-7
V: TRBV5-1
CDR3: CASSRQGKRSYEQYF

size: .
J: TRBJ2-1
V: TRBV14
CDR3: CASSHGSGRGNEQFF

size: .
J: TRBJ2-1
V: TRBV5-5
CDR3: CASSFGLAGVPSSYNEQFF

size: .
J: TRBJ2-1
V: TRBV5-4
CDR3: CASSLPPGLAGHNEQFF

size: once
J: TRBJ2-3
V: TRBV19
CDR3: CASRPSGSTGTQYF

size: .
J: TRBJ2-5
V: TRBV10-2
CDR3: CASSARQGAVETQYF

size: .
J: TRBJ2-2
V: TRBV5-6
CDR3: CASSLVGGQGDGELFF

size: .
J: TRBJ1-2
V: TRBV9
CDR3: CASSARLGTGYGYTF

size: .
J: TRBJ1-6
V: TRBV5-6
CDR3: CASSLRRRAYNSPLHF

size: few
J: TRBJ2-7
V: TRBV10-2
CDR3: CASTAPPEQYF

size: .
J: TRBJ1-2
V: TRBV15
CDR3: CATSDIQGAGYTF

size: .
J: TRBJ2-5
V: TRBV6-1
CDR3: CASSEVAHLETQYF

size: .
J: TRBJ2-1
V: TRBV5-1
CDR3: CASSLKIRGNEQFF

size: .
J: TRBJ2-7
V: TRBV19
CDR3: CASSMGAGEKTYEQYF

size: .
J: TRBJ2-1
V: TRBV11-1
CDR3: CASSLEGIRQYNEQFF

size: .
J: TRBJ1-5
V: TRBV28
CDR3: CASSVPRGPNQPQHF

size: once
J: TRBJ2-1
V: TRBV29-1
CDR3: CSVVAPSGRSFHNEQFF

size: .
J: TRBJ1-1
V: TRBV7-9
CDR3: CASSPPGPKNTEAFF

size: .
J: TRBJ2-3
V: TRBV7-3
CDR3: CASSSLAGMGDTQYF

size: .
J: TRBJ1-5
V: TRBV18
CDR3: CASSPRKVLTGGQPQHF

size: .
J: TRBJ2-7
V: TRBV2
CDR3: CASSDGASGSPYEQYF

size: .
J: TRBJ2-3
V: TRBV4-3
CDR3: CASSQDGTGVTDTQYF

size: .
J: TRBJ2-5
V: TRBV15
CDR3: CATSRDLRSGRETQYF

size: .
J: TRBJ2-7
V: TRBV20-1
CDR3: CSANPLSMYF

size: .
J: TRBJ2-2
V: TRBV7-9
CDR3: CASSLAVGRTQTGELFF

size: .
J: TRBJ2-7
V: TRBV7-9
CDR3: CASSLAFWGYEQYF

size: .
J: TRBJ1-5
V: TRBV4-1
CDR3: CASSQEGQVNQPQHF

size: .
J: TRBJ1-3
V: TRBV12-5
CDR3: CASGLRFGPSGNTIYF

size: .
J: TRBJ2-6
V: TRBV7-4
CDR3: CASSLRSRSTETNSSGANVLTF

size: .
J: TRBJ2-4
V: TRBV5-8
CDR3: CASSLANGGQQAKNIQYF

size: .
J: TRBJ1-3
V: TRBV4-3
CDR3: CASSPGGRSGGNTIYF

size: .
J: TRBJ1-2
V: TRBV18
CDR3: CASSPLSDKGGQAIGGNYGYTF